The 30 T cell receptor beta chains below come from one sample, sequenced in a study of chemoradiotherapy in HPV16-positive cancers. The data were produced by immunoSEQ multiplex PCR, yet TCRdb's version contains in-frame clones alone and is incomplete. This table holds about 8,000 clones, 55% to 75% found once. The sample was taken from a patient who underwent chemoradiotherapy. These receptors were obtained from a human donor with HPV-associated anogenital cancer.

This sequence joins TRBV7-6 and TRBJ2-3; D is perhaps TRBD1 or TRBD2 (6 bases each). This CDR3 is 15 amino acids long. The germline V and J ends were trimmed by 6 bases and 1 base, with 14 bases remaining between them. Germline CDR1 and CDR2: SGHVS and FNYEAQ. CDR3 residues: CASSARGRGTDTQYF. CDR3 nucleotide sequence: TGTGCCAGCAGTGCCCGGGGGCGGGGCACAGATACGCAGTATTTT.

The genes are TRBV5-5 and TRBJ1-1; TRBD1 agrees at 8 bases. Germline V gene lookup returns CDR1 SGHKS and CDR2 YYEKEE (reference sequence). Trimming took 4 bases from V and 5 from J; bases not matched to a gene: 7. CDR3 length: 14 residues. The CDR3 sequence is CASSRTGIQTEAFF. Written as DNA, the CDR3 is TGTGCCAGCAGCAGGACAGGGATTCAGACTGAAGCTTTCTTT. Combining the CDR3 with reference TRBV5-5 and TRBJ1-1 gives the whole variable domain DAGVTQSPTHLIKTRGQQVTLRCSPISGHKSVSWYQQVLGQGPQFIFQYYEKEERGRGNFPDRFSARQFPNYSSELNVNALLLGDSALYLCASSRTGIQTEAFFGQGTRLTVV.

This clone was found once. The rearrangement links TRBV6-5 to TRBJ2-7, with no clear D. This CDR3 has 13 amino acids. Trimming shortened V by 2 bases and J by 4 bases, and 9 bases separated the two germline ends. The germline V gene encodes CDR1 MNHEY and CDR2 SVGAGI. CDR3: CASSYRSTYEQYF. The CDR3, as DNA: TGTGCCAGCAGTTACCGGTCTACGTACGAGCAGTACTTC.

A few counts support this clone. V gene TRBV21-1 combines with J gene TRBJ2-1. TRBV21-1 is listed as a pseudogene. This CDR3 region has 17 residues. The CDR3 DNA reads TGTGCCAGCAGCAAAGCGACAGCTAATAGCGATCACAATGAGCAGTTCTTC. This codes for CASSKATANSDHNEQFF.

Only a few counts were recorded for this clone. The chain links TRBV18 to TRBJ1-5, with D perhaps matching TRBD1 (5 bases). Germline V gene sequence: CDR1 KGHSH, CDR2 LQKENI. The CDR3 covers 14 residues. V dropped 1 base and J dropped 4 bases, with 8 bases sitting between them. In DNA form, the CDR3 reads TGTGCCAGCTCACCACGGGGGACGAATCAGCCCCAGCATTTT. Translating it yields CASSPRGTNQPQHF.

This chain joins TRBV18 and TRBJ2-1; TRBD1 or TRBD2 may be the D gene (6 bases each). V was clipped by 2 bases and J by 5 bases, with 13 bases between them. The germline V gene has CDR1 KGHSH and CDR2 LQKENI. The CDR3 spans 15 residues. CDR3 bases: TGTGCCAGCTCACCATGGGGGGCTTTAGACAATGAGCAGTTCTTC. Protein product: CASSPWGALDNEQFF.

This CDR3 reads CASSRGQGVSQPQHF. The CDR3 DNA reads TGTGCCAGCTCACGTGGGCAGGGTGTCAGTCAGCCCCAGCATTTT. This rearrangement joins TRBV18 to TRBJ1-5; possible D gene TRBD1, 5 bases. This CDR3 has 15 residues. V was cut by 4 bases and J by 6 bases, with 16 bases left in between. The germline gives CDR1 KGHSH, CDR2 LQKENI.

V usage is TRBV2 and J usage is TRBJ2-7; D remains ambiguous. Between the trimmed V and J ends, which lost 6 bases and 9 bases, there was a span of 18 bases. Germline CDR1 reads SNHLY; CDR2 reads FYNNEI. The CDR3 spans 13 residues. Here the CDR3 DNA reads TGTGCCAGCAGGCTCCCCGCTCCCCCCGGGCAGTACTTC. Its translation: CASRLPAPPGQYF.

The chain's CDR3 is CASSFGTSGSGRSTYNEQFF. CDR3 DNA sequence: TGTGCCAGCAGCTTTGGGACTAGCGGGAGTGGACGAAGTACCTACAATGAGCAGTTCTTC. This chain links TRBV7-3 with TRBJ2-1, with 14 bases fitting TRBD2. From germline, CDR1 is SGHTA and CDR2 FQGTGA. Trimming cost V 3 bases and J 2 bases; bases outside gene matches: 12. The CDR3 loop spans 20 amino acids.

The chain uses TRBV10-3 and TRBJ2-6, with no clear D. With 0 bases removed from V and 6 bases from J, the gap between germline ends came to 9 bases. Germline V gene lookup returns CDR1 ENHRY and CDR2 SYGVKD. The CDR3 is 15 amino acids. The CDR3 bases are TGTGCCATCAGTGAGTCGATAAACCAGGCCAACGTCCTGACTTTC. Its translation: CAISESINQANVLTF.

In this sample, this clone turned up a few times. The chain couples TRBV27 to TRBJ2-7, with D tentatively TRBD2 (6 bases). Trimming cost V 5 bases and J 5 bases, with 16 bases left between them. Germline V gives CDR1 MNHEY, CDR2 SMNVEV (reference sequence). This CDR3 region has 14 residues. CDR3: CASSIAVPGNEQYF. The CDR3 nucleotides are TGTGCCAGCAGTATAGCGGTTCCTGGGAACGAGCAGTACTTC.

The chain's CDR3 is CASSKALKRVRQPQHF. For the CDR3, the DNA is TGTGCCAGCAGCAAAGCGCTCAAGAGGGTTCGGCAGCCCCAGCATTTT. The rearrangement links TRBV21-1 to TRBJ1-5. TRBV21-1 is reported as a pseudogene. This CDR3 spans 16 amino acids.

The chain links TRBV21-1 to TRBJ1-6; TRBD1 was called by the table and not checked on the DNA. TRBV21-1 is a known pseudogene. The CDR3 is 14 residues long. The chain's CDR3 is CASRDRGQRSPLHF. The CDR3 DNA sequence: TGTGCCAGCAGGGACAGGGGGCAACGGTCACCCCTCCACTTT.

This rearrangement joins TRBV27 to TRBJ2-1; no reliable D call. CDR3 length equals 11 residues. V lost 8 bases and J 5 bases, leaving 7 bases between the germline ends. Germline loops: CDR1 MNHEY, CDR2 SMNVEV (reference sequence). The CDR3 DNA follows: TGTGCCAGCTTCGTCAACAATGAGCAGTTCTTC. It translates to CASFVNNEQFF.

As DNA, the CDR3 is TGTGCCAGCAGCTTAGCAAGGGGTGAGACCCAGTACTTC. This sequence encodes CASSLARGETQYF. The chain links TRBV7-2 to TRBJ2-5; tentative D call: TRBD1 (5 bases). The germline CDR1 and CDR2 sequences are SGHTA and FQGNSA. V lost 0 bases to trimming and J lost 5 bases, with 7 bases between them. This CDR3 has 13 amino acids.

The V gene is TRBV7-3, the J gene TRBJ2-3; 10 nucleotides align to TRBD2. Trimming took 7 bases from V and 6 from J; bases not matched to a gene: 4. The CDR3 is 13 residues long. Germline lookup yields CDR1 SGHTA and CDR2 FQGTGA. The DNA of the CDR3 is TGTGCCAGCACCGTAGCGGGAGGCGATACGCAGTATTTT. Amino acids: CASTVAGGDTQYF.

The CDR3 reads CASRDGLHSGNTIYF. The CDR3 coding sequence is TGTGCCAGCAGAGACGGACTGCACTCTGGAAACACCATATATTTT. This chain links TRBV28 with TRBJ1-3, with unresolved D. This CDR3 region has 15 residues. CDR1 and CDR2 (germline): MDHEN, SYDVKM. Trimming pared 6 bases from V and 0 bases from J, leaving 12 bases between.

The chain recombines TRBV5-1 with TRBJ2-7, with 7 positions matching TRBD2. J gave up 3 bases and V 0 bases, and 9 bases lay outside the gene matches. This CDR3 has 16 residues. Looked up from germline, CDR1 is SGHRS and CDR2 is YFSETQ. CDR3 coding DNA: TGCGCCAGCAGCTTGGATCCTAGCGGAGGGGACTACGAGCAGTACTTC. Its protein product is CASSLDPSGGDYEQYF.

Only a few counts were recorded for this clone. The V and J genes are TRBV7-2 and TRBJ2-3; TRBD2 matches 7 bases. Germline CDR1 SGHTA, CDR2 FQGNSA. The V and J ends lost 5 bases and 2 bases, in that order; junction bases with no gene match: 10. This CDR3 has 16 amino acids. The CDR3 DNA is TGTGCCAGCAGCCTACGACTTGCGGGAGCCACAGATACGCAGTATTTT. This translates into CASSLRLAGATDTQYF.

The chain is built from TRBV7-2 and TRBJ2-1, with D unclear. Germline V gives CDR1 SGHTA, CDR2 FQGNSA. The CDR3 is 12 amino acids. Trimming took 3 bases from V and 10 from J, leaving 10 bases between them. CDR3 amino acids: CASSLDHREQFF. As DNA, the CDR3 is TGTGCCAGCAGCTTGGACCATCGGGAGCAGTTCTTC.

This clone was counted a single time. This rearrangement joins TRBV5-6 to TRBJ2-5; D is unresolved. The CDR3 has 11 amino acids. Per germline, CDR1 SGHDT and CDR2 YYEEEE. Trimming took 3 bases from V and 5 from J, leaving 5 bases between them. CDR3 region: CASSSRETQYF. For the CDR3, the DNA is TGTGCCAGCAGCTCGAGGGAGACCCAGTACTTC.

The gene calls are TRBV11-3 and TRBJ1-2; TRBD1 matches 7 bases. From germline, CDR1 is SGHNT and CDR2 YENEEA. V was pared by 5 bases and J by 4 bases, with 7 bases of the junction left unmatched. The CDR3 loop spans 14 amino acids. Written as DNA, the CDR3 is TGTGCCAGCAGCCTTTTAGGGGGCGCCTATGGCTACACCTTC. It specifies CASSLLGGAYGYTF.

J is TRBJ2-2 and V is TRBV28; no clear D gene. Germline loops: CDR1 MDHEN, CDR2 SYDVKM. This CDR3 comprises 13 residues. V lost 10 bases to trimming and J lost 7 bases, with 16 bases between them. As DNA, the CDR3 is TGTGCCACCCTCCACGCCATGTTCGGGGAGCTGTTTTTT. Its translation: CATLHAMFGELFF. Combining the CDR3 with reference TRBV28 and TRBJ2-2 gives the whole variable domain DVKVTQSSRYLVKRTGEKVFLECVQDMDHENMFWYRQDPGLGLRLIYFSYDVKMKEKGDIPEGYSVSREKKERFSLILESASTNQTSMYLCATLHAMFGELFFGEGSRLTVL.

J is TRBJ1-5 and V is TRBV19, with 9 bases that match TRBD1. CDR3 length equals 16 residues. J gave up 5 bases and V 2 bases, and 7 bases lay outside the gene matches. Germline lookup yields CDR1 LNHDA and CDR2 SQIVND (reference sequence). Here the CDR3 DNA reads TGTGCCAGTAGTATAAGGGACAGGGAACTGGATCAGCCCCAGCATTTT. Translating it yields CASSIRDRELDQPQHF.

The chain is built from TRBV11-2 and TRBJ2-1; TRBD1 matches at 7 bases. The V segment lost 1 base and the J segment 7 bases; nucleotides outside the gene matches: 7. The CDR3 length is 15 residues. CDR1 and CDR2 (germline): SGHAT, FQNNGV. The CDR3 spells CASSLGRDSFNEQFF. Written as DNA, the CDR3 is TGTGCCAGCAGCTTAGGCCGGGACAGCTTTAATGAGCAGTTCTTC.

This sequence joins TRBV30 and TRBJ2-6; TRBD2 might be the D (6 bases). V was cut by 4 bases and J by 0 bases, with 16 bases left in between. Germline CDR1 is GTSNPN and CDR2 is SVGIG (reference sequence). This CDR3 has 17 amino acids. This CDR3 is CAWKKERTTSGANVLTF. CDR3 bases: TGTGCCTGGAAAAAGGAGCGGACTACCTCTGGGGCCAACGTCCTGACTTTC. Based on the CDR3 plus reference TRBV30 and TRBJ2-6, the full variable domain is SQTIHQWPATLVQPVGSPLSLECTVEGTSNPNLYWYRQAAGRGLQLLFYSVGIGQISSEVPQNLSASRPQDRQFILSSKKLLLSDSGFYLCAWKKERTTSGANVLTFGAGSRLTVL.

A word on this clone: One end of the junction is discordant with germline, which a read error may explain. This chain uses TRBV7-9 with TRBJ2-6, with a possible D match to TRBD1 (9 bases). This CDR3 has 15 amino acids. CDR1 is SEHNR, CDR2 FQNEAQ, per germline (reference sequence). Written as DNA, the CDR3 is TGCGGGGGGGGACAGGGTGGCTCTGGGGCCAACGTCCTGACTTTC. Translation gives CGGGQGGSGANVLTF. The full variable domain, with the rest looked up from reference TRBV7-9 and TRBJ2-6, is DTGVSQNPRHKITKRGQNVTFRCDPISEHNRLYWYRQTLGQGPEFLTYFQNEAQLEKSRLLSDRFSAERPKGSFSTLEIQRTEQGDSAMYLCGGGQGGSGANVLTFGAGSRLTVL.

This clone came up a few times. This chain links TRBV28 with TRBJ2-2; D is perhaps TRBD2 (5 bases). V shed 6 bases and J shed 8 bases, with 7 bases lying between them. Germline CDR1 MDHEN, CDR2 SYDVKM. CDR3 length: 11 residues. CDR3 amino acids: CASRRAGELFF. The CDR3 DNA reads TGTGCCAGCAGGAGGGCTGGGGAGCTGTTTTTT.

The chain employs TRBV2 and TRBJ2-6; D uncertain. The germline V gene has CDR1 SNHLY and CDR2 FYNNEI. The V end was cut by 3 bases, the J end by 4 bases, with 1 base between. This CDR3 contains 12 residues. The CDR3 is CASSDGANVLTF. The CDR3, as DNA: TGTGCCAGCAGTGACGGGGCCAACGTCCTGACTTTC.

The V gene is TRBV27, the J gene TRBJ2-4; D is tentatively TRBD1 or TRBD2 (5 bases each). V lost 5 bases and J lost 0, with 11 bases in between. Germline V lookup: CDR1 MNHEY, CDR2 SMNVEV (reference sequence). The CDR3 sequence is 15 residues long. The DNA of the CDR3 is TGTGCCAGCAGTGGGGGTCTTGTAGCCAAAAACATTCAGTACTTC. The encoded protein is CASSGGLVAKNIQYF.